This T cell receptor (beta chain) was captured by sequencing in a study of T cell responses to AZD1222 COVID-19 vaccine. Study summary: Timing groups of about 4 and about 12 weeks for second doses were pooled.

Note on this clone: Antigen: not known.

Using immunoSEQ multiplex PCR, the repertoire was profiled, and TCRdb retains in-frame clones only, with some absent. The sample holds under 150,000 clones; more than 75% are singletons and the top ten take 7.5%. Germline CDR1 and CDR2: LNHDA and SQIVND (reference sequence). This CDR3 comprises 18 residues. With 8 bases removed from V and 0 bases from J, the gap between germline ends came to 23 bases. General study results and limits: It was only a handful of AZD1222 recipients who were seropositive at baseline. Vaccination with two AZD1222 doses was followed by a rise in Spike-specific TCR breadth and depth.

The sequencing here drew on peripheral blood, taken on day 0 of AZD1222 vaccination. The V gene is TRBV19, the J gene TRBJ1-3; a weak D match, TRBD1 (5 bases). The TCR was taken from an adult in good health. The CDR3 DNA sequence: TGTGCCAGTGGCGTGAGGGGACGGGACGGACCCTCTGGAAACACCATATATTTT. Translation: CASGVRGRDGPSGNTIYF.